The 14 T cell receptor beta chains listed next were all sequenced from one sample in a study of shared clonotypes between healthy human individuals. The method was immunoSEQ multiplex PCR; TCRdb's version includes in-frame clones alone and lacks a portion of them. This repertoire shows about 2 million clones, approximately 95% found once; its top ten account for around 0.13%. The specimen was naive CD4+ T cells sorted from blood. Subset: CD45RA+ positively selected. The receptor source for this set is a man between 18 and 35 years old in good health.

The chain uses TRBV5-1 and TRBJ1-3, with D perhaps TRBD1 (6 bases). V gave up 0 bases and J gave up 2 bases, with 9 bases separating them. The CDR3 has 15 amino acids. Germline V gives CDR1 SGHRS, CDR2 YFSETQ. The CDR3 DNA follows: TGCGCCAGCAGCTTGGAGGGGGACCCTGGAAACACCATATATTTT. Its protein is CASSLEGDPGNTIYF. Supplemented by reference TRBV5-1 and TRBJ1-3, the full variable domain reads KAGVTQTPRYLIKTRGQQVTLSCSPISGHRSVSWYQQTPGQGLQFLFEYFSETQRNKGNFPGRFSGRQFSNSRSEMNVSTLELGDSALYLCASSLEGDPGNTIYFGEGSWLTVV.

The V and J genes are TRBV18 and TRBJ1-1; 8 bases are shared with TRBD1. CDR1 KGHSH and CDR2 LQKENI come from the germline V gene. V lost 3 bases, J lost 1 base, and 13 bases stayed unmatched. The length of the CDR3 is 18 residues. The DNA for the CDR3 is TGTGCCAGCTCACCGACTAGCCTTTGGACAGGGAGGAACACTGAAGCTTTCTTT. Protein product: CASSPTSLWTGRNTEAFF.

The rearrangement joins TRBV5-1 to TRBJ2-7; 7 nucleotides line up with TRBD1. CDR1 and CDR2 from the germline V gene are SGHRS and YFSETQ. The V gene end was trimmed by 2 bases and the J gene end by 3 bases; junction bases not matched to a gene: 5. CDR3 size: 14 residues. The CDR3 reads CASSFGDSRYEQYF. As DNA, the CDR3 is TGCGCCAGCAGCTTCGGGGACAGCCGCTACGAGCAGTACTTC.

The chain uses TRBV4-1 and TRBJ2-7, with TRBD2 matching over 8 bases. V shed 1 base, J shed 4 bases, and the junction held 6 bases outside the gene matches. This CDR3 contains 15 residues. CDR1 and CDR2 from the germline V gene are MGHRA and YSYEKL. Written as DNA, the CDR3 is TGCGCCAGCAGCCAAGTAGCGGGGACAAATTACGAGCAGTACTTC. Translation: CASSQVAGTNYEQYF.

The V and J genes are TRBV29-1 and TRBJ1-1, with a possible D match to TRBD1 (6 bases). Trimming pared 7 bases from V and 1 base from J, leaving 16 bases between. Looked up from germline, CDR1 is SQVTM and CDR2 is ANQGSEA. This CDR3 has 14 amino acids. CDR3 region: CSASGGQENTEAFF. In DNA form, the CDR3 reads TGCAGCGCCAGCGGGGGCCAGGAGAACACTGAAGCTTTCTTT.

The CDR3 sequence: CASSIPPGRVGQSNEKLFF. The CDR3 bases are TGTGCCAGTAGCATTCCCCCCGGCAGGGTCGGGCAAAGTAATGAAAAACTGTTTTTT. The chain employs TRBV19 and TRBJ1-4, with D perhaps TRBD1 (5 bases). Trimming took off 6 bases at V and 4 bases at J, with 27 bases between the two ends. The CDR3 covers 19 residues. Per germline, CDR1 LNHDA and CDR2 SQIVND (reference sequence).

The chain combines TRBV5-6 with TRBJ1-4, with TRBD1 identical over 8 bases. Germline CDR1 SGHDT, CDR2 YYEEEE. The CDR3 contains 16 residues. V shed 3 bases and J 7 bases; nucleotides not matched to a gene: 11. CDR3 amino acids: CASSSPGAGGFEKLFF. CDR3 DNA sequence: TGTGCCAGCAGCTCCCCAGGGGCAGGGGGCTTTGAAAAACTGTTTTTT.

The chain has TRBV6-1 and TRBJ1-1, with TRBD1 identical over 7 bases. V lost 6 bases and J lost 3; bases outside the gene matches: 1. Germline CDR1 is MNHNS and CDR2 is SASEGT. The CDR3 loop spans 12 amino acids. CDR3 sequence (DNA): TGTGCCAGCAGGGGACAGCACACTGAAGCTTTCTTT. Protein product: CASRGQHTEAFF.

This clone was counted a single time. The V and J genes are TRBV7-9 and TRBJ1-1; maybe TRBD1 (5 bases). The CDR3 consists of 13 residues. The V gene's germline CDR1 is SEHNR and CDR2 FQNEAQ (reference sequence). CDR3 residues: CASGLGKGTEAFF. CDR3 DNA: TGTGCTTCAGGGTTAGGGAAAGGAACTGAAGCTTTCTTT.

This CDR3 is CASSLQAKQETQYF. Written as DNA, the CDR3 is TGTGCCAGCAGCTTGCAGGCCAAACAAGAGACCCAGTACTTC. The chain couples TRBV7-9 to TRBJ2-5; D gene uncertain. Germline V CDR1 and CDR2: SEHNR, FQNEAQ (reference sequence). Trimming took off 3 bases at V and 2 bases at J, with 10 bases between the two ends. The CDR3 loop spans 14 amino acids.

About this clone: This sample also contains other DNA sequences that code for the same CDR3. The rearrangement uses TRBV7-3 and TRBJ2-5; perhaps TRBD2 as D (5 bases). The V and J ends lost 3 bases and 2 bases respectively, with 7 bases between them. The germline V gene encodes CDR1 SGHTA and CDR2 FQGTGA. The CDR3 is 13 amino acids. In DNA form, the CDR3 reads TGTGCCAGCAGCTTGACTATACAAGAGACCCAGTACTTC. Translated: CASSLTIQETQYF.

The rearrangement uses TRBV6-5 and TRBJ2-5; TRBD2 is a possible D gene (5 bases). Per the germline V gene, CDR1 is MNHEY and CDR2 is SVGAGI. This CDR3 region has 14 residues. Trimming removed 5 bases from V and 6 bases from J, with 16 bases in between. CDR3 protein: CASSRGYPRQTQYF. The CDR3 DNA reads as TGTGCCAGCAGTCGGGGATATCCAAGGCAGACCCAGTACTTC.

In DNA form, the CDR3 reads TGTGCCAGCAGTTACTCGACGCGGGGAGAGTCACCCCTCCACTTT. Translating gives CASSYSTRGESPLHF. V gene TRBV6-5 combines with J gene TRBJ1-6; D not resolved. The V gene's germline CDR1 is MNHEY and CDR2 SVGAGI. This CDR3 has 15 residues. Trimming stripped 0 bases from V and 10 bases from J, with 13 bases between.

This clone occurred once. V is TRBV5-4 and J is TRBJ2-7; D not certain. Germline V CDR1 and CDR2: SGHNT, YYREEE (reference sequence). The CDR3 runs to 12 residues. V lost 2 bases and J lost 3, with 6 bases in between. The CDR3 region is CASSFVGYEQYF. The CDR3 DNA is TGTGCCAGCAGCTTTGTGGGCTACGAGCAGTACTTC.